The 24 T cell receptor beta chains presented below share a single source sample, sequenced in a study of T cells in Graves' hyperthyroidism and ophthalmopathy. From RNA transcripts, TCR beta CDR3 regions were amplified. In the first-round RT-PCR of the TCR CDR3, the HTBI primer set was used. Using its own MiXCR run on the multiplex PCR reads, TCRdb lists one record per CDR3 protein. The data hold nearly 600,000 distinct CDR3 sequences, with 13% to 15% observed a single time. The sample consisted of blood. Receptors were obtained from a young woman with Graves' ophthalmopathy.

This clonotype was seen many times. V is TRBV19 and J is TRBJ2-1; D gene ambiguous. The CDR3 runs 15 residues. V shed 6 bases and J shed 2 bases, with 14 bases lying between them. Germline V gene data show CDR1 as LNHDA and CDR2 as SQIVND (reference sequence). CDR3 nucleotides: TGTGCCAGTAGCCAGGAGAACGGCCCCTACAATGAGCAGTTCTTC. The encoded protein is CASSQENGPYNEQFF.

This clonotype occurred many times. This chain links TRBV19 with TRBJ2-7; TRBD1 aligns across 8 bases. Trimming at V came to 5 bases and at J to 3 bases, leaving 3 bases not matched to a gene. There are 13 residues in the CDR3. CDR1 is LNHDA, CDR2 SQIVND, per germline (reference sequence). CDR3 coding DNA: TGTGCCAGTAGTCCGGGACAGGACTACGAGCAGTACTTC. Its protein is CASSPGQDYEQYF.

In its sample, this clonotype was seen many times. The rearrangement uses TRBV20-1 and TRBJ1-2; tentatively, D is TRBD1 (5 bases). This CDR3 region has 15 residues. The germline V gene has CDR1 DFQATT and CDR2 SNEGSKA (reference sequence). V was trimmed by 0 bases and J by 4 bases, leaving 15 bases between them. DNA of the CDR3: TGCAGTGCTAGAGAAATGGCGGGGGTGGTCTATGGCTACACCTTC. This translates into CSAREMAGVVYGYTF.

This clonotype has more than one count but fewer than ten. Here the CDR3 reads CASSLGGLAGKPGELFF. DNA of the CDR3: TGCGCCAGCAGCTTGGGAGGACTAGCGGGAAAACCCGGGGAGCTGTTTTTT. The J gene is TRBJ2-2, the V gene TRBV5-1; 12 bases fit TRBD2. This CDR3 spans 17 amino acids. V lost 0 bases and J lost 6; bases outside the gene matches: 6. Germline lookup yields CDR1 SGHRS and CDR2 YFSETQ.

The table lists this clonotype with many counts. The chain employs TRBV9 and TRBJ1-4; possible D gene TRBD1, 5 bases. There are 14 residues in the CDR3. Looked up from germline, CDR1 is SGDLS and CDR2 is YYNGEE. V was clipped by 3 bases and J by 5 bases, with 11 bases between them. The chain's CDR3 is CASSAGGGNEKLFF. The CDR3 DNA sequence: TGTGCCAGCAGCGCTGGGGGGGGGAATGAAAAACTGTTTTTT.

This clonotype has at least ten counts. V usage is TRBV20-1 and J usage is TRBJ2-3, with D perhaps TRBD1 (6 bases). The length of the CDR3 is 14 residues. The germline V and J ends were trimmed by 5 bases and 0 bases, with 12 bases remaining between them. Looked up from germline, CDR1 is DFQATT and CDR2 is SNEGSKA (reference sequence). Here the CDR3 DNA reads TGCAGTGCTCACAGGGATCCTAGCACAGATACGCAGTATTTT. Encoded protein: CSAHRDPSTDTQYF.

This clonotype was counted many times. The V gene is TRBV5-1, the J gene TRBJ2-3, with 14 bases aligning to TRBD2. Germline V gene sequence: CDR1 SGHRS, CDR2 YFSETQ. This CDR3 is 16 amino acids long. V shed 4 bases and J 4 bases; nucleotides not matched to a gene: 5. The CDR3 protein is CASSLGLAGAADTQYF. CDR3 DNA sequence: TGCGCCAGCAGCCTGGGACTAGCGGGAGCGGCAGATACGCAGTATTTT. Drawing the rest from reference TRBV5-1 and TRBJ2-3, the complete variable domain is KAGVTQTPRYLIKTRGQQVTLSCSPISGHRSVSWYQQTPGQGLQFLFEYFSETQRNKGNFPGRFSGRQFSNSRSEMNVSTLELGDSALYLCASSLGLAGAADTQYFGPGTRLTVL.

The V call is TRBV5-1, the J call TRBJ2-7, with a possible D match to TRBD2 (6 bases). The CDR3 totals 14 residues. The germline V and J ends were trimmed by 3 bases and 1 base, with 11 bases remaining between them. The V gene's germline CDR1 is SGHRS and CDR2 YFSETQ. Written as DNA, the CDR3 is TGCGCCAGCAGCTATGAGGACTATTCCTACGAGCAGTACTTC. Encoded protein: CASSYEDYSYEQYF.

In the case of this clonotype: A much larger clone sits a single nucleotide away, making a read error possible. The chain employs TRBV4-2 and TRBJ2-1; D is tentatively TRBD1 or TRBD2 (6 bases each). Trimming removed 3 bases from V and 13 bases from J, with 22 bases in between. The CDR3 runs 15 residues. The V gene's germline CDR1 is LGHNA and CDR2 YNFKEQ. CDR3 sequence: CASSQSMGARETQFF. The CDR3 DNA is TGTGCCAGCAGCCAGTCCATGGGGGCTCGGGAGACCCAGTTCTTC.

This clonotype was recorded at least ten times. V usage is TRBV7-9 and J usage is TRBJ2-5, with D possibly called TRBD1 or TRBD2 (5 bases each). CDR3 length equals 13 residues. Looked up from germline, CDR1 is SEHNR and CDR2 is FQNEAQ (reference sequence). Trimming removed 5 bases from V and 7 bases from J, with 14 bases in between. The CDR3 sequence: CASSPRELGTQYF. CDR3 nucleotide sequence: TGTGCCAGCAGCCCCAGGGAGTTGGGGACCCAGTACTTC.

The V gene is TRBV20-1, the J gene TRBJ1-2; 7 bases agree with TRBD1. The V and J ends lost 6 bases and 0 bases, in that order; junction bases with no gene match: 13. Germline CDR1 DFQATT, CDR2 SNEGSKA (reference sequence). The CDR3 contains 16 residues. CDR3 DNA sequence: TGCAGTGCCGGGGGGAGCCAACAGGGGACTAACTATGGCTACACCTTC. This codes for CSAGGSQQGTNYGYTF.

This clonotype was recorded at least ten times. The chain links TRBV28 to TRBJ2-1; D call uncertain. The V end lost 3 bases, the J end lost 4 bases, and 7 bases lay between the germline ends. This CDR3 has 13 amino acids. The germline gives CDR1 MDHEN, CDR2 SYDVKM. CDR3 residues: CASSFVTYNEQFF. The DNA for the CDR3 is TGTGCCAGCAGTTTTGTTACTTACAATGAGCAGTTCTTC.

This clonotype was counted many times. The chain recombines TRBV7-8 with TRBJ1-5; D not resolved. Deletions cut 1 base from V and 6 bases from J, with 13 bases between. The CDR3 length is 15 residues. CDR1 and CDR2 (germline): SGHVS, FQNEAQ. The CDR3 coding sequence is TGTGCCAGCAGCTTAGAGCCCCCGGCGGGTCAGCCCCAGCATTTT. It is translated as CASSLEPPAGQPQHF.

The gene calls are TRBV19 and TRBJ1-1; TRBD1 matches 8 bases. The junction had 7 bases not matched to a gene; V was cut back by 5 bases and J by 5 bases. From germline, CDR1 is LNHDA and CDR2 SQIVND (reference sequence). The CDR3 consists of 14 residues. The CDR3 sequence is CASSPRGHGTEAFF. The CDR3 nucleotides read TGTGCCAGTAGTCCCAGGGGGCATGGAACTGAAGCTTTCTTT.

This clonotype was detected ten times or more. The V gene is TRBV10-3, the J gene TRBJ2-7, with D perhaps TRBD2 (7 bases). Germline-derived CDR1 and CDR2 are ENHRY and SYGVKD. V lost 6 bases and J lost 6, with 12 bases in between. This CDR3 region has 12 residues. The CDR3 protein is CAIRGEGGEQYF. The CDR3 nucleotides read TGTGCCATCAGGGGGGAGGGGGGCGAGCAGTACTTC.

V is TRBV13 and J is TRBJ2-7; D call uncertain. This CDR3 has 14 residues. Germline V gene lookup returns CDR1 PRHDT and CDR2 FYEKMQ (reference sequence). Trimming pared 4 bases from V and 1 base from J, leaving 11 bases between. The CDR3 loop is CASSSGMTSYEQYF. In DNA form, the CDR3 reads TGTGCCAGCAGCTCTGGGATGACTTCCTACGAGCAGTACTTC. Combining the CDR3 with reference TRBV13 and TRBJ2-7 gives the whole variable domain AAGVIQSPRHLIKEKRETATLKCYPIPRHDTVYWYQQGPGQDPQFLISFYEKMQSDKGSIPDRFSAQQFSDYHSELNMSSLELGDSALYFCASSSGMTSYEQYFGPGTRLTVT.

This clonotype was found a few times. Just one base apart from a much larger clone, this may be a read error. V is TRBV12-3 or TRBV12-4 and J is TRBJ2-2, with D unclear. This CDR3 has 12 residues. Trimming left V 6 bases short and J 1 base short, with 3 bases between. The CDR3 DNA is TGTGCCAGCAGGAGGAACACCGGGGAGCTGTTTTTT. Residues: CASRRNTGELFF.

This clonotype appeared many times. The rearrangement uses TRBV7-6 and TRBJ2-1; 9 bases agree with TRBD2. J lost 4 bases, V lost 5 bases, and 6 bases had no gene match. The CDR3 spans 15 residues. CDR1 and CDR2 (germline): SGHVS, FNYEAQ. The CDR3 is CASSPQAGGYNEQFF. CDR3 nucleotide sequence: TGTGCCAGCAGCCCACAGGCGGGAGGGTACAATGAGCAGTTCTTC.

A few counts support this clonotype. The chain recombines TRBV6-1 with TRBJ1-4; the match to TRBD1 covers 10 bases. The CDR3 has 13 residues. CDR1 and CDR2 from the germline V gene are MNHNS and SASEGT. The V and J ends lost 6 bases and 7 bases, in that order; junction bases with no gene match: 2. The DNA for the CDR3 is TGTGCCAGCAGCGACAGGGGGCGTGAAAAACTGTTTTTT. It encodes CASSDRGREKLFF.

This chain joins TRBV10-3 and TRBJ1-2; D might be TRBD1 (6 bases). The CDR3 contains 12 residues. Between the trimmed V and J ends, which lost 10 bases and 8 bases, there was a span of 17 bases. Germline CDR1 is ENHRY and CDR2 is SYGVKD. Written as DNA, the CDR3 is TGTGCCACTCCACAGACGACAGGCGGCTACACCTTC. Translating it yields CATPQTTGGYTF.

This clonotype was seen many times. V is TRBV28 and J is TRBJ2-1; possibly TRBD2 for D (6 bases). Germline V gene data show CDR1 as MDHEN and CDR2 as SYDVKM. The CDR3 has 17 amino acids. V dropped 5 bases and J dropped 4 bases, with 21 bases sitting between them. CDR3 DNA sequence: TGTGCCAGCAGTCCCGCTGCAGCGGGCACCTTGTACAATGAGCAGTTCTTC. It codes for CASSPAAAGTLYNEQFF.

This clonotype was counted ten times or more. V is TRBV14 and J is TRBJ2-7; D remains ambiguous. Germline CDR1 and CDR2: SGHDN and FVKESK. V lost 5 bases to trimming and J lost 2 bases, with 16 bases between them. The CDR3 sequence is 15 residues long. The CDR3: CASSSRQGWPYEQYF. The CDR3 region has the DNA TGTGCCAGCAGCTCACGACAAGGGTGGCCCTACGAGCAGTACTTC.

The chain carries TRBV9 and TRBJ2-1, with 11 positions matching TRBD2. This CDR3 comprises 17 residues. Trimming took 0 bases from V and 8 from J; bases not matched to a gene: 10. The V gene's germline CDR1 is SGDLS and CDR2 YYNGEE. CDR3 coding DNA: TGTGCCAGCAGCGTAGGGGTAGCGGGAGGGCTTGGCGATGAGCAGTTCTTC. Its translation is CASSVGVAGGLGDEQFF.

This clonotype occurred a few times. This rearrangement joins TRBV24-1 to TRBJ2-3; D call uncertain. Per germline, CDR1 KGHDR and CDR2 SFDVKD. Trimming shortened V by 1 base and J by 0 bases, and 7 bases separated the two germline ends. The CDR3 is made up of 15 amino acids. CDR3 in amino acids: CATSDFGGSTDTQYF. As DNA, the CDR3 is TGTGCCACCAGTGATTTCGGCGGCAGCACAGATACGCAGTATTTT.